A single sample gave rise to the 21 T cell receptor beta chains below, sequenced in a study of T cell clonality in common variable immunodeficiency (dated by TCRdb to about 2015). Paper-wide results and their limitations: CVID TCRbeta sequences were reported to have fewer deletions and N-nucleotide insertions and to lack highly modified clones with 13 or more V deletions.

Libraries were constructed by the immunoSEQ multiplex PCR assay. TCRdb took this table from immuneACCESS and kept in-frame rearrangements with V and J called. Such tables lack part of the clones; where checked against another copy, unresolved V genes explain under half of the gap, and the rest is unexplained. This sample contains about 33,000 clones, none of which is a singleton. Of the sample, 5% to 7% falls within the top ten clones. Their antigens remain unidentified. The sequencing input was peripheral blood mononuclear cells. These receptors were taken from a human donor with common variable immunodeficiency.

There are a few counts of this clone. The read terminates 3 residues before the CDR3 end, so the remaining end is supplied by the germline J gene. This chain joins TRBV20-1 and TRBJ2-7; no clear D. Trimming took 0 bases from V and 2 from J, leaving 14 bases between them. CDR3 size: 15 residues. CDR1 DFQATT and CDR2 SNEGSKA come from the germline V gene (reference sequence). The CDR3 bases that were read are TGCAGTGCTAGAGATAAAAGGGCAGACCCCTACGAG. It is translated as CSARDKRADPYE. The whole CDR3 sequence is CSARDKRADPYEQYF.

Many counts were recorded for this clone. The CDR3 end lies 3 residues beyond the end of the read and is filled in from the germline J gene. The chain employs TRBV7-2 and TRBJ2-5; 9 nucleotides agree with TRBD2. The CDR3 runs 14 residues. V gave up 5 bases and J gave up 5 bases; unmatched junction bases: 6. CDR1 and CDR2 from the germline V gene are SGHTA and FQGNSA. The covered CDR3 bases are TGTGCCAGCAGCCAGGGACTAGCAAGTGAGACC. Translated, it gives CASSQGLASET. The whole CDR3 region reads CASSQGLASETQYF.

This clone appeared a few times. The read stops 3 residues short of the end of the CDR3; the missing end is completed from the germline J gene. J is TRBJ2-2 and V is TRBV7-9; TRBD2 agrees at 9 bases. The CDR3 runs 15 residues. CDR1 and CDR2 from the germline V gene are SEHNR and FQNEAQ (reference sequence). V was pared by 4 bases and J by 6 bases, with 6 bases of the junction left unmatched. The part of the CDR3 DNA that was read is TGTGCCAGCAGCTCCCTAGCGGGGCGGTCCGGGGAG. This sequence encodes CASSSLAGRSGE. The CDR3, in full, reads CASSSLAGRSGELFF.

This clone showed up just a few times. The missing CDR3 end, 3 residues past where the read stops, is filled in from the germline J gene. The chain employs TRBV19 and TRBJ1-2, with TRBD1 as a possible D gene (6 bases). V lost 5 bases and J 4 bases, leaving 17 bases between the germline ends. The CDR3 contains 15 residues. Germline CDR1 and CDR2: LNHDA and SQIVND (reference sequence). The CDR3 sequence: CASSFSTGDLYGYTF. Partial CDR3 DNA: TGTGCCAGTAGTTTTTCGACAGGTGATCTCTATGGC.

This clone came up a few times. The sequenced part of the CDR3 DNA is TGTGCCAGCAGCGTTGGACTAGCGGATCCCAATGAG. Residues: CASSVGLADPNE. The full CDR3 protein is CASSVGLADPNEQFF. This chain links TRBV11-2 with TRBJ2-1; 10 bases are shared with TRBD2. The CDR3 goes on 3 residues after the read ends, and that part is filled in from the germline J gene. CDR3 length: 15 amino acids. Looked up from germline, CDR1 is SGHAT and CDR2 is FQNNGV. V was clipped by 5 bases and J by 6 bases; unmatched bases: 7.

A word on this clone: The CDR3 end lies 3 residues beyond the end of the read and is filled in from the germline J gene. The rearrangement uses TRBV2 and TRBJ2-7, with 8 positions matching TRBD1. The V and J ends lost 6 bases and 3 bases, in that order; junction bases with no gene match: 4. Germline lookup yields CDR1 SNHLY and CDR2 FYNNEI. The CDR3 sequence is 13 residues long. The CDR3 is CASRGTGDYEQYF. CDR3 DNA (partial): TGTGCCAGCAGGGGGACAGGAGACTACGAG. The entire variable domain, with the rest obtained from reference TRBV2 and TRBJ2-7, is as follows: EPEVTQTPSHQVTQMGQEVILRCVPISNHLYFYWYRQILGQKVEFLVSFYNNEISEKSEIFDDQFSVERPDGSNFTLKIRSTKLEDSAMYFCASRGTGDYEQYFGPGTRLTVT.

This clone showed up many times. The read terminates 3 residues before the CDR3 end, so the remaining end is supplied by the germline J gene. The J gene is TRBJ2-1, the V gene TRBV4-2, with 9 bases matching TRBD2. Germline V gene lookup returns CDR1 LGHNA and CDR2 YNFKEQ. With 6 bases clipped from V and 9 bases from J, the junction kept 12 bases outside the gene matches. The CDR3 covers 15 residues. The sequenced part of the CDR3 DNA is TGTGCCAGCAGAAAAGCGCGGGGGGGCCAAGGTGAG. It translates to CASRKARGGQGE. The complete CDR3 reads CASRKARGGQGEQFF.

This clone was detected only a few times. The read ends 3 residues shy of where the CDR3 ends; the end is completed using the germline J gene. The chain has TRBV7-8 and TRBJ2-1; 7 nucleotides align to TRBD2. CDR1 is SGHVS and CDR2 is FQNEAQ in the germline V gene. The CDR3 has 15 residues. The V gene end was trimmed by 5 bases and the J gene end by 7 bases; junction bases not matched to a gene: 11. CDR3 region: CASSTERDPRNEQFF. The sequenced CDR3 bases are TGTGCCAGCAGCACGGAGCGGGACCCTAGGAATGAG.

The table lists this clone with a few counts. The missing CDR3 end, 3 residues past where the read stops, is filled in from the germline J gene. V is TRBV29-1 and J is TRBJ1-4, with 9 bases fitting TRBD1. Looked up from germline, CDR1 is SQVTM and CDR2 is ANQGSEA. The CDR3 has 13 amino acids. The sequenced part of the CDR3 DNA is TGCAGCGTCATACAGGGGGCCTCCTCAGGA. This translates into CSVIQGASSG. The whole CDR3 protein is CSVIQGASSGLFF.

There are a few counts of this clone. The read falls 3 residues short of the CDR3 end, and the missing part is taken from the germline J gene. The J gene is TRBJ1-4, the V gene TRBV19; 7 bases align to TRBD1. V dropped 6 bases and J dropped 6; count of bases not matched to a gene: 16. CDR1 and CDR2 (germline): LNHDA, SQIVND (reference sequence). There are 17 residues in the CDR3. Here the CDR3 reads CASSTTGRGRMDEKLFF. CDR3 DNA (partial): TGTGCCAGTAGCACGACAGGGCGGGGACGGATGGATGAAAAA.

As regards this clone: Sequencing ends 3 residues short of the CDR3 end; the germline J gene provides the rest. The chain carries TRBV20-1 and TRBJ2-7; 8 bases agree with TRBD1. Germline values: CDR1 DFQATT, CDR2 SNEGSKA (reference sequence). The trim removed 5 bases at V and 3 bases at J, leaving 6 bases unmatched. The CDR3 spans 13 residues. The DNA read from the CDR3 is TGCAGTGCTGGGGGAGGACAGGGCTACGAG. Translation: CSAGGGQGYE. The full CDR3 is CSAGGGQGYEQYF.

To note about this clone: Read coverage stops 3 residues before the CDR3 terminus; the germline J gene supplies the remainder. The rearrangement uses TRBV5-1 and TRBJ2-5; 9 bases map to TRBD2. V was clipped by 0 bases and J by 1 base; unmatched bases: 10. The germline V gene has CDR1 SGHRS and CDR2 YFSETQ. The CDR3 consists of 18 residues. CDR3 loop: CASSLGFGAGGVQETQYF. CDR3 DNA (partial): TGCGCCAGCAGCTTGGGGTTCGGAGCGGGGGGCGTCCAAGAGACC. The variable domain in full, completed from reference TRBV5-1 and TRBJ2-5, reads KAGVTQTPRYLIKTRGQQVTLSCSPISGHRSVSWYQQTPGQGLQFLFEYFSETQRNKGNFPGRFSGRQFSNSRSEMNVSTLELGDSALYLCASSLGFGAGGVQETQYFGPGTRLLVL.

This clone showed up many times. Coverage ceases 3 residues before the CDR3 finishes, and the germline J gene fills in the end. The chain combines TRBV27 with TRBJ1-5; 7 bases agree with TRBD1. Germline assignment: CDR1 MNHEY and CDR2 SMNVEV (reference sequence). CDR3 length: 15 residues. With 6 bases clipped from V and 4 bases from J, the junction kept 9 bases outside the gene matches. The CDR3 bases that were read are TGTGCCAGCAGCAATACAGGGGTAGGGAATCAGCCC. This codes for CASSNTGVGNQP. The full CDR3 reads CASSNTGVGNQPQHF.

In its sample, this clone was seen a few times. With the read ending 3 residues before the CDR3 end, the germline J gene is used to fill in that end. The J gene is TRBJ1-2, the V gene TRBV18; a weak D match, TRBD1 (5 bases). Germline values: CDR1 KGHSH, CDR2 LQKENI. There are 12 residues in the CDR3. V gave up 5 bases and J gave up 5 bases, with 9 bases separating them. The covered CDR3 bases are TGTGCCAGCTCAGACGGGGGGTATGGC. Its protein is CASSDGGYG. The complete CDR3 protein is CASSDGGYGYTF. The full variable domain, completed using reference TRBV18 and TRBJ1-2, is NAGVMQNPRHLVRRRGQEARLRCSPMKGHSHVYWYRQLPEEGLKFMVYLQKENIIDESGMPKERFSAEFPKEGPSILRIQQVVRGDSAAYFCASSDGGYGYTFGSGTRLTVV.

About this clone: The CDR3 end is not reached by the read, which stops 3 residues before it; the germline J gene fills it in. The J gene is TRBJ2-3, the V gene TRBV19; 10 bases line up with TRBD1. Germline lookup yields CDR1 LNHDA and CDR2 SQIVND (reference sequence). J lost 2 bases, V lost 5 bases, and 13 bases had no gene match. CDR3 length: 18 residues. This chain's CDR3 is CASSPQKGDRGYTDTQYF. CDR3 DNA (partial): TGTGCCAGTAGTCCGCAGAAAGGGGACAGGGGTTACACAGATACG. Full variable domain (outside the CDR3, taken from reference TRBV19 and TRBJ2-3): DGGITQSPKYLFRKEGQNVTLSCEQNLNHDAMYWYRQDPGQGLRLIYYSQIVNDFQKGDIAEGYSVSREKKESFPLTVTSAQKNPTAFYLCASSPQKGDRGYTDTQYFGPGTRLTVL.

This clone was observed a few times. The CDR3 extends 3 residues past the end of the read, so its final part is completed from the germline J gene. This chain joins TRBV7-9 and TRBJ1-6; TRBD1 might be the D (6 bases). Germline CDR1 SEHNR, CDR2 FQNEAQ (reference sequence). The CDR3 length is 14 residues. V was cut by 4 bases and J by 5 bases, with 9 bases left in between. Here the CDR3 reads CASSWDTNNSPLHF. The sequenced CDR3 bases are TGTGCCAGCAGCTGGGACACGAATAATTCACCC.

Comments on this clone: The read terminates 3 residues ahead of where the CDR3 ends, so the germline J gene completes it. The chain uses TRBV6-1 and TRBJ2-4, with TRBD2 identical over 15 bases. The CDR3 is 15 amino acids. With 1 base clipped from V and 8 bases from J, the junction kept 0 bases outside the gene matches. CDR1 is MNHNS and CDR2 is SASEGT in the germline V gene. The CDR3 here is CASSEGTSGGDIQYF. CDR3 DNA (partial): TGTGCCAGCAGTGAAGGGACTAGCGGGGGGGACATT.

To note about this clone: Coverage ceases 3 residues before the CDR3 finishes, and the germline J gene fills in the end. This chain links TRBV19 with TRBJ1-4; D is uncertain. The CDR3 spans 15 residues. V shed 6 bases and J shed 3 bases, with 14 bases lying between them. CDR1 and CDR2 (germline): LNHDA, SQIVND (reference sequence). Incomplete CDR3 DNA: TGTGCCAGTAGGACCCACGGGTCCGCTAATGAAAAA. It encodes CASRTHGSANEK. The whole CDR3 reads CASRTHGSANEKLFF.

Worth noting for this clone: With the read ending 3 residues before the CDR3 end, the germline J gene is used to fill in that end. The V and J genes are TRBV30 and TRBJ2-7, with a possible D match to TRBD2 (6 bases). V shed 1 base and J shed 6 bases, with 7 bases lying between them. Germline CDR1 is GTSNPN and CDR2 is SVGIG (reference sequence). The CDR3 sequence is 11 residues long. The DNA read from the CDR3 is TGTGCCTGGAGTGCCGGGGGCGAG. This sequence encodes CAWSAGGE. The complete CDR3 sequence is CAWSAGGEQYF.

This clone has ten or more counts. The sequence runs out 3 residues before the end of the CDR3; the remainder is reconstructed from the germline J gene. The genes are TRBV6-2 or TRBV6-3 and TRBJ1-6, with TRBD1 matching 7 bases. This CDR3 has 12 residues. The germline gives CDR1 MNHEY, CDR2 SVGEGT. CDR3 DNA, as far as it was read: TGTGCCAGCAGTCGTCCGACAGGGCCC. Translating gives CASSRPTGP. The entire CDR3 is CASSRPTGPLHF.

Ten or more counts support this clone. The DNA ends 3 residues before the CDR3 does, and the rest of the CDR3 is filled in from the germline J gene. The chain links TRBV18 to TRBJ2-3, with 12 bases matching TRBD1. V trimming: 2 bases; J trimming: 4 bases; junction bases outside the gene matches: 1. Germline loops: CDR1 KGHSH, CDR2 LQKENI. The CDR3 has 15 amino acids. CDR3 DNA, as far as it was read: TGTGCCAGCTCACCAGGGACAGGGGGCGCAGATACG. This codes for CASSPGTGGADT. Given in full, the CDR3 is CASSPGTGGADTQYF.